The rows below give T cell receptor beta chains drawn from one sample of a study of early T cells in non-severe SARS-CoV-2 infection. MiXCR was run by TCRdb on the 5' RACE reads, yielding one entry per CDR3 protein. The data contain 70,000 or so distinct CDR3 sequences, about 13% of them singletons. The sample taken for sequencing was whole blood. The receptors here all came from an adult who was a healthcare worker with PCR-confirmed SARS-CoV-2 infection or an uninfected control (not recorded which). The CDR3 runs from the conserved cysteine through the conserved F or W.

v_gene | CDR3aa
TRBV6-6 | CASSQTGNSGNTIYF
TRBV7-6 | CASSLSSGGSSYEQYF
TRBV28 | CASRTWTAGDEQYF
TRBV5-1 | CASSRFDGATTDTQYF
TRBV10-3 | CAISGGTGELFF
TRBV7-9 | CASSLAGTASGNTIYF
TRBV19 | CASSLVQGTNEKLFF
TRBV29-1 | CSVVEDPETQYF
TRBV11-2 | CASSLVRGREAFF
TRBV20-1 | CSASPRTDTQYF
TRBV6-5 | CASSKDSTEAFF
TRBV19 | CASSIRQMGTGELFF
TRBV5-1 | CASSPSGAIYNEQFF
TRBV20-1 | CSASDSGGSNNEQFF
TRBV28 | CASSLGATEAFF
TRBV29-1 | CSIYSGNTIYF
TRBV11-1 | CASSIDGARTGELFF
TRBV4-2 | CASSQESRGAPYEQYF
TRBV6-4 | CASSDGTENYGYTF
TRBV6-2/TRBV6-3 | CASSYSWGHFTDTQYF
TRBV7-2 | CASSLQGELTNEQFF
TRBV28 | CASSFVRGRNEQFF
TRBV5-1 | CASSLRRSKETQYF
TRBV29-1 | CSVVTGDVAYEQYF
TRBV20-1 | CSAHGQGDSPLHF
TRBV5-1 | CASGEGLAGAYSYNEQFF
TRBV7-2 | CASSTAVSGANVLTF
TRBV6-1 | CASSFQDGTGELFF
TRBV5-1 | CASSLANAGGETQYF
TRBV28 | CASSLAGPSPSIYGYTF
TRBV15 | CATSRDFSANTEAFF
TRBV29-1 | CSVEQGLGTDTQYF
TRBV5-6 | CASSSVGGGSTEAFF
TRBV29-1 | CSVEAGGSYEQYF
TRBV20-1 | CSARGRVGGTSYEQYF
TRBV20-1 | CSARPGQGAVTGELFF
TRBV2 | CASRTGRNTEAFF
TRBV6-2/TRBV6-3 | CASSSGQSNEQYF
TRBV27 | CASSLWQGAGEKLFF
TRBV6-6 | CTSRSGGDEKLFF
TRBV2 | CASSGNGIPGELFF
TRBV7-6 | CASSPDRGHTEAFF
TRBV9 | CASSPHGDHFYTDTQYF
TRBV28 | CASSLLEEAIGQPQHF